This T cell receptor (beta chain) was documented in a study of blood T cell repertoires in COVID-19. Overall study context: Nucleic acid was either cDNA or gDNA, and it came from T cells, B-cell-depleted T cells, or PBMCs.

The CDR3 totals 15 residues. CDR1 LGHDT and CDR2 YNNKEL come from the germline V gene (reference sequence). V was pared by 6 bases and J by 7 bases, with 14 bases of the junction left unmatched. Under the authors' procedure: Reference gene primer amplification yielded estimated nucleated cell counts. Using immunoSEQ multiplex PCR, the repertoire was profiled, and TCRdb retains in-frame clones only, with some absent. V, J and clone size reflect that table, while D and trimming were determined from the DNA. The data show roughly 180,000 clones, with roughly 94% seen just once and roughly 0.76% held by the top ten. The sample holds one count of this clone.

The V gene is TRBV3-1 (or the pseudogene TRBV3-2), the J gene TRBJ1-2; 7 bases map to TRBD1. The material sequenced was peripheral blood. The receptor was derived from a young man with COVID-19, enrolled during active disease. CDR3 coding DNA: TGTGCCAGCAGACAGGGGTCCCGGTCCTCTGGTGGCTACACCTTC. It is translated as CASRQGSRSSGGYTF.